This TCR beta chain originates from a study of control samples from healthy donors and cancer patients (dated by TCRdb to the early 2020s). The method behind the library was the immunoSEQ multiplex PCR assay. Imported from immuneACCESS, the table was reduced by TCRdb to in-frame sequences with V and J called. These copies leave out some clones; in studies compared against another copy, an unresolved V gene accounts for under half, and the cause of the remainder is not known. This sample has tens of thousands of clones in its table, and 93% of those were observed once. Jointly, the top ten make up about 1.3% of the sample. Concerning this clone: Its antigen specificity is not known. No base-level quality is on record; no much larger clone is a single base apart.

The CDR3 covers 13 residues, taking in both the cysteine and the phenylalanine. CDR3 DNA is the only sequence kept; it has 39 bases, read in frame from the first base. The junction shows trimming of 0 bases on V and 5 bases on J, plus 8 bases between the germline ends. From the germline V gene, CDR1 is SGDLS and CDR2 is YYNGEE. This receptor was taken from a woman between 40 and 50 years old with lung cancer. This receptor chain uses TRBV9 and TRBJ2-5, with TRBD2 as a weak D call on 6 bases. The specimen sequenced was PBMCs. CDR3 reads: CASSVGGGETQYF. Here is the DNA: TGTGCCAGCAGCGTAGGTGGAGGGGAGACCCAGTACTTC.